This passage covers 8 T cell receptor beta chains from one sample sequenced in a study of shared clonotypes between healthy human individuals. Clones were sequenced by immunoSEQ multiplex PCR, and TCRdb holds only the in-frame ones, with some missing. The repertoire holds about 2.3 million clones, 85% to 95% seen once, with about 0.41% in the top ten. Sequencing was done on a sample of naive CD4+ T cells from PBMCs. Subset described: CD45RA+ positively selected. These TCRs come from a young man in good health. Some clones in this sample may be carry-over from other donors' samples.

The CDR3 DNA is TGTGCCAGCACCATAGGGGGCAGCTTCAGCTCTGGAAACACCATATATTTT. Protein sequence: CASTIGGSFSSGNTIYF. The chain recombines TRBV7-9 with TRBJ1-3; 7 bases map to TRBD1. The CDR3 length is 17 residues. With 7 bases clipped from V and 0 bases from J, the junction kept 12 bases outside the gene matches. Germline loops: CDR1 SEHNR, CDR2 FQNEAQ (reference sequence). Full variable domain (outside the CDR3, taken from reference TRBV7-9 and TRBJ1-3): DTGVSQNPRHKITKRGQNVTFRCDPISEHNRLYWYRQTLGQGPEFLTYFQNEAQLEKSRLLSDRFSAERPKGSFSTLEIQRTEQGDSAMYLCASTIGGSFSSGNTIYFGEGSWLTVV.

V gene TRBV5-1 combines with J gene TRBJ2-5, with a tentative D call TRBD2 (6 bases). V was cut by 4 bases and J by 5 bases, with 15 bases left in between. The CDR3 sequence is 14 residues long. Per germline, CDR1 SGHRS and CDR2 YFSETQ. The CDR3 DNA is TGCGCCAGCAGCCAGTTGGGGGGAGCGGAGACCCAGTACTTC. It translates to CASSQLGGAETQYF.

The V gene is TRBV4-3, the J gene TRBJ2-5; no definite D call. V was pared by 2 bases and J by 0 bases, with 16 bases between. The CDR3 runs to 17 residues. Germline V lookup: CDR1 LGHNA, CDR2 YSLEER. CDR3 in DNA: TGCGCCAGCAGCCAATCGCCATCCGAATGGAACCAAGAGACCCAGTACTTC. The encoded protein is CASSQSPSEWNQETQYF.

CDR3 region: CASSAGPRTDTQYF. The CDR3 nucleotides are TGTGCCAGCAGTGCGGGGCCTCGCACAGATACGCAGTATTTT. The chain carries TRBV6-1 and TRBJ2-3; either TRBD1 or TRBD2 may fit D (5 bases each). In germline, CDR1 is MNHNS, CDR2 SASEGT. The CDR3 length is 14 residues. V lost 4 bases, J lost 1 base, and 9 bases lay in between.

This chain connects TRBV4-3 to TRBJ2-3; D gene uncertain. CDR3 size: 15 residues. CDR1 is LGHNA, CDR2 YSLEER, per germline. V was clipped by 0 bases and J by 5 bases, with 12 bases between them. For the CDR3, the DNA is TGCGCCAGCAGCCAAGAGTTAGCCCTCTTAGATACGCAGTATTTT. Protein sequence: CASSQELALLDTQYF.

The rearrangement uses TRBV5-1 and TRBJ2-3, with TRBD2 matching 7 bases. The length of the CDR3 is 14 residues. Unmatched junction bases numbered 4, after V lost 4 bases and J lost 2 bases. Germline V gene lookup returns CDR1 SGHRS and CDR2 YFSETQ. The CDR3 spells CASSGRAVTDTQYF. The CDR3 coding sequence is TGCGCCAGCAGCGGGAGGGCCGTCACAGATACGCAGTATTTT.

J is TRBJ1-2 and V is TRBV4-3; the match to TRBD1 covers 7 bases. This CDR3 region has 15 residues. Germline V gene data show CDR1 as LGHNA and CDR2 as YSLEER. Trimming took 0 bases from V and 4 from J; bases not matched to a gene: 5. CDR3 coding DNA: TGCGCCAGCAGCCAAGACTACAGGGGAGTCTATGGCTACACCTTC. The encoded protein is CASSQDYRGVYGYTF.

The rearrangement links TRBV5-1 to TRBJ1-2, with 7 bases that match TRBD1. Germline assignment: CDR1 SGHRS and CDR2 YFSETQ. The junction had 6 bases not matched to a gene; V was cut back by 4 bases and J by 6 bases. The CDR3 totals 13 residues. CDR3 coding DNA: TGCGCCAGCAGCAAGGGACAGATCGATGGCTACACCTTC. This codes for CASSKGQIDGYTF.